This is a list of T cell receptor beta chains from one sample in a study of shared clonotypes between healthy human individuals. TCRdb's table, derived via immunoSEQ multiplex PCR, lists solely in-frame clones and lacks some. Among about 490,000 clones, less than 80% were seen once, and the ten largest hold 10% to 15%. The sequenced sample consisted of PBMCs. Receptors were obtained from a woman in her 40s in good health. Some clones in this sample may be carry-over from other donors' samples. Each CDR3 is given without its conserved first and last residue. Each record gives: V gene, CDR3 protein.

TRBV5-1	ASSLQQDHYGYT
TRBV9	ASSVDVGLARADTQY
TRBV4-3	ASSPRLAGDYNEQF
TRBV10-1	ASSASTSGPQETQY
TRBV18	ASSPSGRRGMNTEAF
TRBV10-3	AIGGGLTEAF
TRBV5-4	ASSSGGFRTEAF
TRBV6-1	ASSEALGSADGLSEQY
TRBV7-3	ASSLDAAKTQY
TRBV27	ASSLFPGAAKNIQY
TRBV30	AWHNRGYEQY